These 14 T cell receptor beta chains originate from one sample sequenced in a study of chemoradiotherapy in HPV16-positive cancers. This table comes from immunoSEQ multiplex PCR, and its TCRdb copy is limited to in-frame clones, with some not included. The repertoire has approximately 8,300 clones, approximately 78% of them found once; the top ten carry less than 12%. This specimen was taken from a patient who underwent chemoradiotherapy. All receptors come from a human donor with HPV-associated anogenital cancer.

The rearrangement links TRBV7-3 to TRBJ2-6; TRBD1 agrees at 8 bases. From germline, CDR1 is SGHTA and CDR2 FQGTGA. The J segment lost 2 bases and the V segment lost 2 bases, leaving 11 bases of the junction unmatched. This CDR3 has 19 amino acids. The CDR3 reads CASSLFPRQGITGANVLTF. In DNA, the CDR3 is TGTGCCAGCAGCTTATTTCCGAGACAGGGGATTACTGGGGCCAACGTCCTGACTTTC.

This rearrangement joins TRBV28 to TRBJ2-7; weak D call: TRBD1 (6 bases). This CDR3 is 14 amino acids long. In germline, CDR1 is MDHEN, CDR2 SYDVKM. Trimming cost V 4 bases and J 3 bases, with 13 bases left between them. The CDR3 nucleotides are TGTGCCAGCAGTTCCCCCGGGACACACTACGAGCAGTACTTC. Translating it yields CASSSPGTHYEQYF.

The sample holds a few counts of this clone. Written as DNA, the CDR3 is TGTGCCTGGAAAAAAGGGGAGAACACTGAAGCTTTCTTT. Its protein is CAWKKGENTEAFF. J is TRBJ1-1 and V is TRBV30; tentatively, D is TRBD1 (5 bases). The germline CDR1 and CDR2 sequences are GTSNPN and SVGIG (reference sequence). The CDR3 totals 13 residues. V dropped 4 bases and J dropped 1 base, with 10 bases sitting between them.

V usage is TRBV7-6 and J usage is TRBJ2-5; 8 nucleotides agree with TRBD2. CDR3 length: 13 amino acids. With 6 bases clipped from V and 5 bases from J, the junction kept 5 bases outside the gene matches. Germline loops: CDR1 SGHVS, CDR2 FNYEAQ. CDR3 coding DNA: TGTGCCAGCAGTCGGGGGGGGAGCGAGACCCAGTACTTC. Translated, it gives CASSRGGSETQYF. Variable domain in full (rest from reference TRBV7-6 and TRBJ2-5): GAGVSQSPRYKVTKRGQDVALRCDPISGHVSLYWYRQALGQGPEFLTYFNYEAQQDKSGLPNDRFSAERPEGSISTLTIQRTEQRDSAMYRCASSRGGSETQYFGPGTRLLVL.

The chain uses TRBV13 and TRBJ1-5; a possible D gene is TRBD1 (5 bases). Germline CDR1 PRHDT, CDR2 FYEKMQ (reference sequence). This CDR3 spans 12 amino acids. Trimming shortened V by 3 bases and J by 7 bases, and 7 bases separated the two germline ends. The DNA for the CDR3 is TGTGCCAGCAGCTTGGGACGCCAGCCCCAGCATTTT. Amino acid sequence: CASSLGRQPQHF.

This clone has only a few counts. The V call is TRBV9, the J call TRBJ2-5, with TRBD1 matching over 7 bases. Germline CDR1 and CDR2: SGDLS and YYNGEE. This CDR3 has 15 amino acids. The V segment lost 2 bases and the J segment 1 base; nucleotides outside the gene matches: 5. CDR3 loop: CASSVTQGIQETQYF. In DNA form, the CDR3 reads TGTGCCAGCAGCGTGACACAGGGGATCCAAGAGACCCAGTACTTC.

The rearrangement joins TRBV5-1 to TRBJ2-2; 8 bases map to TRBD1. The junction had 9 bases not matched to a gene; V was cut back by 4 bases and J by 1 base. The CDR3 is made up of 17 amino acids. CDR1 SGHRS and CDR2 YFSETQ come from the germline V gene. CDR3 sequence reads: CASSLSPGQVNTGELFF. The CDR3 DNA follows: TGCGCCAGCAGCCTTTCCCCGGGACAGGTGAACACCGGGGAGCTGTTTTTT.

For the CDR3, the DNA is TGTGCCAGCAGTTTACGGGACAGCCATTATGGCTACACCTTC. Encoded protein: CASSLRDSHYGYTF. The chain carries TRBV6-5 and TRBJ1-2; TRBD1 aligns across 7 bases. With V trimmed by 4 bases and J by 5 bases, 7 bases remained unmatched. The CDR3 has 14 amino acids. Germline CDR1 reads MNHEY; CDR2 reads SVGAGI.

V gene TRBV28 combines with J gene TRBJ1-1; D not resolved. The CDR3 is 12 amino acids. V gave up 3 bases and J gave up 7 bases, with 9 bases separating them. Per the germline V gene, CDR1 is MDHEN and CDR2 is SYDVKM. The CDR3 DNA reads TGTGCCAGCAGTTTGGCCAGCCTTGAAGCTTTCTTT. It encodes CASSLASLEAFF.

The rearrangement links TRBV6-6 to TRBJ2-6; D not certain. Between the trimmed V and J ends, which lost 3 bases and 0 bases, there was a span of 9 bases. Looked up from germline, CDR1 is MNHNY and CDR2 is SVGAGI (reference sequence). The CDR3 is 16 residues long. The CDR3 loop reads CASSYIGPSGANVLTF. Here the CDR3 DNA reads TGTGCCAGCAGTTATATCGGGCCCTCTGGGGCCAACGTCCTGACTTTC.

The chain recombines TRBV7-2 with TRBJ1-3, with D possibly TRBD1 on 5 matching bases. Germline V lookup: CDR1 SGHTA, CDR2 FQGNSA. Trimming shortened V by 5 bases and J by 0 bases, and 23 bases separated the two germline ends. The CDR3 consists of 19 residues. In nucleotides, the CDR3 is TGTGCCAGCAGCCCACACCCCTGGGGGGACGGAACCTCTGGAAACACCATATATTTT. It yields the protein CASSPHPWGDGTSGNTIYF.

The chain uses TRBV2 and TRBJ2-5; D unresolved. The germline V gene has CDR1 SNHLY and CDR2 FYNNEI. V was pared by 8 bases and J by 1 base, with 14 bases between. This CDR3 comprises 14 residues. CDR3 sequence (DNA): TGTGCCAGCTCCCTTGAGACCTTCCAAGAGACCCAGTACTTC. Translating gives CASSLETFQETQYF.

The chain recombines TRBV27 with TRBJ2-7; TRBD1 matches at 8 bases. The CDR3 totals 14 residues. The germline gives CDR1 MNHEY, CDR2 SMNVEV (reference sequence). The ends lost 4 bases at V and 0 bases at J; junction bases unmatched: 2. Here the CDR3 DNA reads TGTGCCAGCAGTTGGGACAGGAGCTCCTACGAGCAGTACTTC. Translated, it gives CASSWDRSSYEQYF.

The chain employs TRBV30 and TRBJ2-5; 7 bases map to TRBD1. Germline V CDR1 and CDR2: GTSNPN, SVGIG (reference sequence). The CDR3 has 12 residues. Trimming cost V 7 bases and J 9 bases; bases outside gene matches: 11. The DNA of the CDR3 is TGTGCCTTACAGGGGTTACAGAGCCCCCAGTACTTC. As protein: CALQGLQSPQYF.